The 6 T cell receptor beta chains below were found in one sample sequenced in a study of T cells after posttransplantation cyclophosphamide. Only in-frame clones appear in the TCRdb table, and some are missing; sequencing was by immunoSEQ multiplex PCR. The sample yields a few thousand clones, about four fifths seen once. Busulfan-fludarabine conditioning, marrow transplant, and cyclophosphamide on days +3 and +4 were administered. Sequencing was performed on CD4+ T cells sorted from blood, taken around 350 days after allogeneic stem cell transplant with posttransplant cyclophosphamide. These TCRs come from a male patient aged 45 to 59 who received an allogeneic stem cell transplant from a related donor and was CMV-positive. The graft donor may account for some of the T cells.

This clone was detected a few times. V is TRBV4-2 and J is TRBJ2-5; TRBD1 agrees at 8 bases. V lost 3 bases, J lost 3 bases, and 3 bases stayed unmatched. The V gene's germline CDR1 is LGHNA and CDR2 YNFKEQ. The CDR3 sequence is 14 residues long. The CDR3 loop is CASSQKTGEETQYF. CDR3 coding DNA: TGTGCCAGCAGCCAGAAGACAGGGGAAGAGACCCAGTACTTC.

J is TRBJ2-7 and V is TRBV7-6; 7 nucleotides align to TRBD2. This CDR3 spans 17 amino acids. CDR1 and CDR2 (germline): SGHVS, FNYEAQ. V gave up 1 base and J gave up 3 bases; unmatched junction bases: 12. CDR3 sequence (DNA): TGTGCCAGCAGCTTAGTCGGCCTAGCGGCCCGCGACTACGAGCAGTACTTC. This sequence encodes CASSLVGLAARDYEQYF.

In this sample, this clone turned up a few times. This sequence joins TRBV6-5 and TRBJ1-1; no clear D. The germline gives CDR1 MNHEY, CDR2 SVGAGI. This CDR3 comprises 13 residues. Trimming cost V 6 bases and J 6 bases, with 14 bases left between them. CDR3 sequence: CASRTLSGSEAFF. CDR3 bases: TGTGCCAGCAGAACCCTATCGGGGTCTGAAGCTTTCTTT.

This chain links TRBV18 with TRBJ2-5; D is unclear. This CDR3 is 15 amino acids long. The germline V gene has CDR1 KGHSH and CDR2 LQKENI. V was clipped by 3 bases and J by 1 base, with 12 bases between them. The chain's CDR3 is CASSPGGVGQETQYF. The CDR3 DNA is TGTGCCAGCTCACCGGGTGGAGTAGGCCAAGAGACCCAGTACTTC.

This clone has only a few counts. CDR3 region: CASSLSTGETDTQYF. The CDR3 DNA follows: TGCGCCAGCAGCTTGTCCACAGGGGAGACAGATACGCAGTATTTT. This sequence joins TRBV5-1 and TRBJ2-3; TRBD1 agrees at 7 bases. V gave up 1 base and J gave up 3 bases; unmatched junction bases: 5. CDR3 size: 15 residues. The V gene's germline CDR1 is SGHRS and CDR2 YFSETQ.

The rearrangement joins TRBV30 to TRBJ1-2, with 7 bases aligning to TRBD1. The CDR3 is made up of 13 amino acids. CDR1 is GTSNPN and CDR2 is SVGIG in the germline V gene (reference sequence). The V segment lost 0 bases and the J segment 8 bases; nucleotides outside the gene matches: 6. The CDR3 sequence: CAWSVLRGQGYTF. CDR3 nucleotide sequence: TGTGCCTGGAGTGTCTTGAGGGGGCAAGGCTACACCTTC.